The clone carrying this T cell receptor beta chain was observed many times. Its cognate antigen is unknown. The CDR3 regions of TCR beta were amplified from RNA transcripts. A set of HTBI primers served as the primers for a first-round RT-PCR of the TCR CDR3. TCRdb used MiXCR to reprocess the multiplex PCR reads, holding one entry per CDR3 protein. The sample consists of fewer than 650,000 distinct CDR3 sequences, roughly 13% of them appearing once. These data come from a study of T cells in Graves' hyperthyroidism and ophthalmopathy. Out of approximately 10 ml of fresh peripheral blood came the PBMCs. Whole-study findings and limits: Most expanded thyroid clonotypes above 0.001 also appeared in blood.

Between the trimmed V and J ends, which lost 5 bases and 1 base, there was a span of 12 bases. The CDR3 extends over 15 amino acids. CDR1 is SGHTA, CDR2 FQGNSA, per germline. The receptor was isolated from a woman in her thirties with Graves' hyperthyroidism that later progressed to Graves' ophthalmopathy. The sequencing input was blood. V is TRBV7-2 and J is TRBJ1-5; D call uncertain. CDR3 sequence (DNA): TGTGCCAGCAGCCGGGCAGGTAACAGCAATCAGCCCCAGCATTTT. It specifies CASSRAGNSNQPQHF.